Described below is a single TCR beta chain sequence and its context. What it binds is unknown. Germline values: CDR1 SGHTA, CDR2 FQGNSA. The CDR3 totals 15 residues. The ends were cut back, 3 bases at V and 1 base at J, with 11 bases in the middle. Measured with immunoSEQ multiplex PCR; TCRdb has only the in-frame clones, and not every one. The sample shows 85,000 to 120,000 clones, about 95% of them seen only once. This sample stems from a study of cytomegalovirus exposure and HLA in healthy donors. Findings of the study overall: In vitro assays verified that a few CMV-associated chains recognized CMV antigens specifically.

Sequenced material: PBMCs. This TCR was recovered from a woman between 18 and 30 years old in good health and CMV-seronegative. V and J are TRBV7-2 and TRBJ2-3, with a weak D call TRBD2 (7 bases). CDR3: CASSLAGARTDTQYF. Written as DNA, the CDR3 is TGTGCCAGCAGCTTGGCGGGGGCGCGCACAGATACGCAGTATTTT.